The subject of this entry is one T cell receptor beta chain. It lacks a known antigen. Base qualities were left out, and no much larger clone turns up one base away. Library generation was performed with the immunoSEQ multiplex PCR assay. The multiplex PCR relied on a mix of 60 forward primers for TCR Vbeta segments and 13 reverse primers for TCR Jbeta segments. A multiplex PCR assay on genomic DNA amplified the CDR3 region of rearranged TCR beta genes. The amplified TCR beta libraries were sequenced on the Illumina HiSeq System as 87-base-pair reads. As for the original processing: In a later analysis, some 80 million unique TCR beta chains were counted across the 650 to 700 repertoires, and roughly 11 million of these chains were shared by at least two donors. Raw reads were error-corrected and collapsed into unique sequences with a nearest-neighbor algorithm that merged closely related sequences to remove PCR and sequencing errors. CDR3 sequences were aligned to IMGT reference sequences to assign V, D and J gene segments. Each retained sequence needed at least a six-nucleotide match to both a V gene segment and a J gene segment. A rearrangement counted as productive if the CDR3 had no stop codons and remained in frame with V and J, and every other rearrangement counted as non-productive. Following IMGT convention, CDR3 was defined as the stretch from the second conserved V-encoded cysteine up to the conserved J-encoded phenylalanine. In an earlier analysis of more than 550 of the donors, sequences lacking an unambiguous match to a single V gene segment were excluded. An earlier analysis of fewer than 750 of the donors classified V segments as functional when productive rearrangements were above 56.7% and as segregating when the standard deviation between donors was above 5%. To diagnose cytomegalovirus status from the catalog of TCR beta chain sequences, a statistical classification framework was built. In a later analysis, V and J genes were assigned by comparing TCR nucleotide sequences against IMGT/GENE-DB human TR gene sequences. A later analysis assigned CDR3 sequences and most-parsimonious VDJ recombination scenarios with the TCRdist pipeline. In a later analysis, every TCR beta chain was defined by the combination of its CDR3 amino acid sequence and its V-gene family, and reads without a unique V-gene family were dropped. To address suspected cross-contamination and a sequencing artifact, a later analysis removed over 500 highly shared, low-generation-probability nucleotide sequences. In a later analysis, a clonal expansion index for each public chain was calculated from normalized within-repertoire ranks of inferred template counts. In a later analysis, generation probabilities were computed using a VDJ recombination model fitted to out-of-frame rearrangements, and the results were checked against IGoR. In a later analysis, TCR-TCR, TCR-HLA and TCR-CMV co-occurrence was scored with hypergeometric tests, and a repertoire-size bias correction was applied to TCR pairs. To estimate false discovery rates, a later analysis permuted the HLA or CMV assignments 20 times. In a later analysis, co-occurring TCRs were grouped using DBSCAN, with TCRdist sequence similarity added in when clustering inside HLA-allele-positive subsets. Co-occurrence clustering excluded repertoires with fewer than 30,000 or more than 120,000 public chains, plus five with anomalous nucleotide sharing. TCRdb took over this immuneACCESS table, retaining in-frame rearrangements with V and J assigned. Such tables are incomplete; in checked studies, under half of the missing clones stem from an unresolved V gene, and the remainder is unexplained. V, J and clone size were drawn from that table, and D and trimming were deduced from the DNA. In this sample the table shows some 190,000 clones, 80% to 90% of which occur a single time. The ten largest make up 1.5% to 2% of the sample.

These data come from a study of cytomegalovirus exposure and HLA in healthy donors (dated by TCRdb to 2016 to 2017). Describing the broader study: According to an earlier analysis of 587 of the donors, about 170 million T cells yielded 100 million or so unique TCR beta sequences and 276 Gb of sequence data. An early release covering roughly 600 HLA-typed donors comprised about 290 gigabases of sequencing data and around 85 million unique TCR sequences. The genetic ancestry cluster associated with self-reported Caucasian donors included around 76% of the 398 genotyped donors. The study was designed to test whether signatures of past pathogen exposure could be identified by cataloging public T cell receptors. The T cell repertoires of 666 subjects were profiled by immunosequencing and related to cytomegalovirus serostatus. In addition to the first cohort of 650 to 800 subjects, a separate validation cohort of over 90 different subjects was used. High-throughput TCR immunosequencing, statistical association of individual TCRs with disease status, and machine learning were combined to predict cytomegalovirus infection status. In a later analysis, previously published TCR beta repertoires from about 670 donors were re-analyzed and high-resolution HLA genotyping was added so that TCR occurrence patterns could be studied. The later analysis used no new phenotypic data to find candidate immune exposures, relying instead on TCR beta sequences and their occurrence across donors. An earlier analysis of 587 of the donors used high-throughput TCR beta sequencing to judge whether each TCR beta V gene segment behaved as functional or pseudogenic. Donor age, sex, ethnicity and CMV serostatus were collected together with the repertoire data. A later genetic analysis took genome-wide SNP genotypes for about 60% of the roughly 670 donors and used that subset as a discovery cohort. All discovery cohort repertoires had been generated using a single sequencing platform. Class I and class II HLA loci were covered by the typing at four-digit resolution. The number of typed donors differed by locus: about 620-640 for A, B, C, DRB1 and DQB1; some 500 for DQA1; about 600 for DPA1; and 400 to 480 for DPB1. Because of strong linkage in the cohort, five DR-DQ haplotypes were treated as single units for association and clustering. Among roughly 400 genotyped donors of the cohort, an average of roughly 240,000 unique TCR beta nucleotide sequences were sequenced per donor, roughly 20% of them non-productive. General findings and caveats noted by the study authors: Because some donors lacked HLA typing at each locus, the association tests relied only on the typed subset. According to a later analysis, TCR association rates differed among HLA loci, with DRB1 alleles showing the most associated TCRs and HLA-C alleles showing the fewest. In a later analysis, several top co-occurrence clusters were reported to appear linked to parvovirus B19, influenza, CMV and Epstein-Barr virus. The study gave a list of under 200 TCR beta chains associated with cytomegalovirus. The cohort was sequenced for TCR beta chains only, and without alpha or paired-chain data the features that could be detected were limited. In both the original and validation cohorts, the classifier was reported to diagnose cytomegalovirus status with high specificity and sensitivity. Strong co-occurrence of HLA alleles, especially DR and DQ, made assigning TCR associations to individual alleles difficult. A further reported finding was that TCR beta sequences accurately predicted the HLA-A and HLA-B alleles for most subjects in the first cohort. A cluster of highly shared sequence variants was judged likely to represent a technical artifact of the sequencing pipeline. At a false discovery rate of 0.05, a later analysis linked roughly 17,000 TCR beta sequences to specific HLA alleles. In a later analysis, HLA-associated TCR beta chains were found to be more clonally expanded and to have lower generation probabilities than equally common non-associated chains. A later genetic analysis reported fewer N-insertions in productive TCRs among donors in an Asian-associated ancestry cluster than the roughly 700-donor mean. Immune exposure information for the cohort was limited to CMV serostatus. According to the authors, the approach could potentially be generalized to other disease states and immunological phenotypes. A later analysis found that most CMV-associated TCR beta chains appeared HLA-restricted, with HLA associations seemingly driven largely by CMV exposure. In vitro tests confirmed that a few of the cytomegalovirus-associated TCR beta chains recognize cytomegalovirus antigens. Correlated functional status among segregating V segments might be attributable to linkage disequilibrium, but an unknown experimental factor could not be ruled out. Sequencing depth was assumed to be roughly uniform across donors in the presence/absence analyses, though that assumption may not hold. In an earlier analysis of approximately 600 of the donors, most TCR beta V segments were observed in productive rearrangements about 87% or about 30% of the time, broadly matching IMGT annotations. Fewer than 20 rarely observed V segments, including chromosome 9 orphons, were excluded from the earlier analysis of just under 600 of the donors because counts were too low. An association between a missense DCLRE1C variant and V-gene and J-gene trimming of TCR beta chains was found in a later genetic analysis and replicated in an independent cohort. While some public TCRs were present in many individuals, most TCR sequences turned up only very rarely across donors. Some IMGT-functional V segments, including TRBV6-2 and TRBV6-3, could not be distinguished by the 87-base-pair reads and were therefore excluded.

Taken from the germline V gene, the CDR1 and CDR2 loops are SNHLY and FYNNEI. Trimming takes 2 bases off V and 4 bases off J; junction bases not matched to a gene: 7. Spanning cysteine to phenylalanine, the CDR3 consists of 16 amino acids. Only the CDR3 DNA is retained, 48 bases long and in frame from the first base. The cohort consisted of more than 650 healthy bone marrow donors. Cohort members were all nominally healthy when sampled, although unrecorded immune exposures were likely present. The donor tested CMV seropositive and was one of the 289 seropositive cohort members. A peripheral blood sample was collected from each donor, and TCR beta sequencing was performed on peripheral blood mononuclear cells. Genomic DNA was extracted from the blood cell samples with the Qiagen DNeasy Blood Extraction Kit.

Sample: PBMCs. The origin of this receptor is a man aged 40-55 years in good health and CMV-seropositive. The chain joins TRBV2 to TRBJ1-4, and 7 junction bases match TRBD1. The nucleotides read TGTGCCAGCAGTGAACCCAGGGGGATCAATAATGAAAAACTGTTTTTT. Its coded protein is CASSEPRGINNEKLFF.